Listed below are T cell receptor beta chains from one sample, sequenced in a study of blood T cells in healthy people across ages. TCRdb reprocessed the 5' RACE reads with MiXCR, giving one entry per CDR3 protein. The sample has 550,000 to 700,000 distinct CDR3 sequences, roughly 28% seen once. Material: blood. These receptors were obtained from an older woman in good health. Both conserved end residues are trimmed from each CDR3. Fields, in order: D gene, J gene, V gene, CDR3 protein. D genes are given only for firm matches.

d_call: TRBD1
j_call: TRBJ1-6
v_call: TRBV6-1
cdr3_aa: ASRGQGINNSPLH

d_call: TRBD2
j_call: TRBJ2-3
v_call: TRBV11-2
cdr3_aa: ASSLTSGGAGTDTQY

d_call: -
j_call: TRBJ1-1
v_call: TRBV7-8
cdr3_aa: ASSLVGLVGTEAF

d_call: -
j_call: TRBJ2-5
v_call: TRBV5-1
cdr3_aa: ASSLVGFREETQY

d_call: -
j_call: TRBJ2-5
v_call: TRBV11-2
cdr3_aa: ASSLDRAKKETQY

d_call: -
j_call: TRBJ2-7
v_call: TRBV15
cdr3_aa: ATSRDRGLRGEQY

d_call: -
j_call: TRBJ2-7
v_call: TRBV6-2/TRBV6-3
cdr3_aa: ASSFASSYEQY

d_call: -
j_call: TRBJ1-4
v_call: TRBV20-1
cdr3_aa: SASVIATNEKLF

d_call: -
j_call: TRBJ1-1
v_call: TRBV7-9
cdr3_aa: ASSLSARTNTEAF

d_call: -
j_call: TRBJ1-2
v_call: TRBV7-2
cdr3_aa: ASSSTVPNT

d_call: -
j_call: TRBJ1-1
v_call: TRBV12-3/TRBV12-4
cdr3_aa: ASTLPGGRPEAF

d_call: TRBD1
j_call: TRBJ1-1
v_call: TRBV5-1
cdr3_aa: ASISDRGTEAF

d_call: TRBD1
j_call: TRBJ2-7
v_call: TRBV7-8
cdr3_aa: ASSLGWGQGNYEQY

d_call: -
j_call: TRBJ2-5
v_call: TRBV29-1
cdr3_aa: SVEYWVYQETQY

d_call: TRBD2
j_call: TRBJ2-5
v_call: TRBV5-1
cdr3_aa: ASQRTSGGSGTQY

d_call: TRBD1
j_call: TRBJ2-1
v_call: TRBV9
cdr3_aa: ASSLDRYSYNEQF

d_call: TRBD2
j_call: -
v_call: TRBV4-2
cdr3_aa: ASSFSGGQTQY

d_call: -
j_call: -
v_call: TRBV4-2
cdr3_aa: ASSQGTGPAYEQY

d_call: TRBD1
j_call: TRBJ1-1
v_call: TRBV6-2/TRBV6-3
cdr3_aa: ASSADRVWNTEAF

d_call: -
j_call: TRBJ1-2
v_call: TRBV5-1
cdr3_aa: ASSLANLGTTYGYT

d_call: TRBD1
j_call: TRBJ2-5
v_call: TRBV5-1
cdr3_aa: ASSLRPGQTQETQY

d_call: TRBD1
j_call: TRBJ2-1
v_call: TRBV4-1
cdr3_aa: ASSQGGQGSGPYNEQF

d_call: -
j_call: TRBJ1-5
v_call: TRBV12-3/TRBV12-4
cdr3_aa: ASSGGQHHQPQH

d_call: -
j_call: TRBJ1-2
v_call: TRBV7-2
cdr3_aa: ASSLQPRAGGYT

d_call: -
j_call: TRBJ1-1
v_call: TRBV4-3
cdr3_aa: ASSQDTGTTEAF

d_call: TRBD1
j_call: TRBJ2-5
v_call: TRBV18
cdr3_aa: ASSPGDRGQETQY

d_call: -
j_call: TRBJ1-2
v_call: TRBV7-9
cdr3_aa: ASSSNSGTQYT

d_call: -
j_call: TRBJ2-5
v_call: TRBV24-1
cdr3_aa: ATSDPGKPQGAQY

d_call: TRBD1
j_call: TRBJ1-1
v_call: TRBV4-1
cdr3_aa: ASSHRTGNTEAF

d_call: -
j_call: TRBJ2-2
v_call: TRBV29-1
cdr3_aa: SVVDAGELF

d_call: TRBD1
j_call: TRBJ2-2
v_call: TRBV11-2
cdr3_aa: ASSLYRGPGELF

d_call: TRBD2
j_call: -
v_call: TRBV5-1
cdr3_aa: AGSLGLAGSYEQY

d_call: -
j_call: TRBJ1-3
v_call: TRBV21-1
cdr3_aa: ASSREVSGQVFLSGNTIY

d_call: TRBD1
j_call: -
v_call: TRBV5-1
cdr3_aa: ASSLVRDSFYEQY

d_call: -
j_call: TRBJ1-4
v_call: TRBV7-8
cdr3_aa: ASSSARFFEKLF

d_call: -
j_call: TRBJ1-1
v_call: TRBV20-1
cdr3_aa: SASGRQKNTEAF

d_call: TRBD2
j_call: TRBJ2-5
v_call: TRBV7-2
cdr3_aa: ASSLLGLAGVRETQY

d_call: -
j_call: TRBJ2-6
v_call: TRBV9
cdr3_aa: ASSVSSERSRALHHSGANVLT

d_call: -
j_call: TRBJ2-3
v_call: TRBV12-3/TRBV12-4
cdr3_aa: ASSPQGSLSQY

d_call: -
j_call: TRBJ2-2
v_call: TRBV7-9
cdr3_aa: ASSPGTHENTGELF

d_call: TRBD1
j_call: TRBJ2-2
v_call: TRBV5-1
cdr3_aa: ASSLRTGDTGELF

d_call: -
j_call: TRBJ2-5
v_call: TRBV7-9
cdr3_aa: ASSLVGGPLKAY

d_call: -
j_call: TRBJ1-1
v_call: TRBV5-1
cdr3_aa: ASSLGGPNTEAF

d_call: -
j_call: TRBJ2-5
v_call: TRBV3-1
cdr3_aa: ASSQSWGPETQY

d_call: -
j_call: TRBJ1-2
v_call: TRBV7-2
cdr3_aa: ASSLSTDWGYT